The clone carrying this TCR beta chain was detected only a few times. Its cognate antigen is unknown. A much larger clone lies a single base off, so this may be a read error. From germline, CDR1 is DFQATT and CDR2 SNEGSKA (reference sequence). The CDR3 is 13 residues long. V was trimmed by 3 bases and J by 3 bases, leaving 12 bases between them. The data are from a study of glioma-infiltrating T cells. Study-wide results and caveats: CDR3 overlap between tissue and blood was very small. Above-expected tissue-blood divergence occurred in all gliomas, most in low-grade ones.

TCR alpha and beta CDR3 regions were amplified from RNA using iRepertoire nested multiplex PCR. MiXCR, run by TCRdb on the multiplex PCR reads, gives a single entry per CDR3 protein. The repertoire consists of under 200,000 distinct CDR3 sequences, with more than 30% occurring once and the leading ten covering around 20%. This sequence joins TRBV20-1 and TRBJ2-7; no clear D. The sample was glioma tissue, nonneoplastic brain tissue, or PBMCs (not recorded which). The receptor comes from a human donor with low-grade glioma or glioblastoma, undergoing nonglioma brain surgery, or in good health (not recorded which). The chain's CDR3 is CSASREFGYEQYF. The CDR3 DNA reads TGCAGTGCTAGTAGAGAGTTTGGCTACGAGCAGTACTTC.